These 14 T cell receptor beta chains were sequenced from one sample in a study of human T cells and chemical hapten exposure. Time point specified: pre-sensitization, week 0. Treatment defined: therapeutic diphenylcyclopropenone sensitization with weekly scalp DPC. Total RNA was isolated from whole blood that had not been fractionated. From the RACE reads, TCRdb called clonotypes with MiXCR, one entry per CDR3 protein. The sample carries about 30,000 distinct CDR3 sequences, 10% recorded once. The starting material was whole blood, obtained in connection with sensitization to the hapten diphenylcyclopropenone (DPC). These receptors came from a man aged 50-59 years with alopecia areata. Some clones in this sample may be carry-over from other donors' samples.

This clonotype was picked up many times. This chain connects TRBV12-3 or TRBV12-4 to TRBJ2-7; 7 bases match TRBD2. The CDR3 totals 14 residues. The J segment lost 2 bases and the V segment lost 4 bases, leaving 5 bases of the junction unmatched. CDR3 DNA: TGTGCCAGCAGTTCGCGGGAGCCTCCCTACGAGCAGTACTTC. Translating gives CASSSREPPYEQYF.

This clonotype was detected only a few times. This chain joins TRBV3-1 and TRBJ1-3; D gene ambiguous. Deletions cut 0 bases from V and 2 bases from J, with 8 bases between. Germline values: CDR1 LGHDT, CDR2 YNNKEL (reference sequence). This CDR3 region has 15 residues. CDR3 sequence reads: CASSQETLPGNTIYF. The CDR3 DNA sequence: TGTGCCAGCAGCCAAGAAACTCTCCCTGGAAACACCATATATTTT.

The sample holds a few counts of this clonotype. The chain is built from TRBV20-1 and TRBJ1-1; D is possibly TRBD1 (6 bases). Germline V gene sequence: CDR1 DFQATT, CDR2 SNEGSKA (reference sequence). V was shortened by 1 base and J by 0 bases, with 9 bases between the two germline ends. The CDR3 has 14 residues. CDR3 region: CSARAGGMNTEAFF. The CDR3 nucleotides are TGCAGTGCTAGAGCCGGGGGCATGAACACTGAAGCTTTCTTT.

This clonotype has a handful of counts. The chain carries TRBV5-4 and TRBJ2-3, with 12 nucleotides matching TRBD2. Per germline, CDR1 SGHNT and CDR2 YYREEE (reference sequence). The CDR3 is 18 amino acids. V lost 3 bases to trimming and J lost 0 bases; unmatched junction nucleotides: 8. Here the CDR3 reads CASSSELAGGQSTDTQYF. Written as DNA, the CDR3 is TGTGCCAGCAGCTCCGAACTAGCGGGAGGCCAAAGCACAGATACGCAGTATTTT.

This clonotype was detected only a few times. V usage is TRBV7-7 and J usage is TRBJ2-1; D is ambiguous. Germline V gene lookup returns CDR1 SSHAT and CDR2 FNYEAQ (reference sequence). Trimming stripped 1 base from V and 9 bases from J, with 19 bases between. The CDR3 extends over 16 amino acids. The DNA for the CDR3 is TGTGCCAGCAGCTTAGTATCTAGTCCTGATAGAGGTGAGCAGTTCTTC. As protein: CASSLVSSPDRGEQFF.

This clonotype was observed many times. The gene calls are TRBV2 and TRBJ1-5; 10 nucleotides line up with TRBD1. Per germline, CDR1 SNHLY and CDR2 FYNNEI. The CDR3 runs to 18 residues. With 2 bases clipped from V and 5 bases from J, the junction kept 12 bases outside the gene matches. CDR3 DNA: TGTGCCAGCAGTGAATCCACTGGCTGGGACAGGGGTCATCAGCCCCAGCATTTT. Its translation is CASSESTGWDRGHQPQHF.

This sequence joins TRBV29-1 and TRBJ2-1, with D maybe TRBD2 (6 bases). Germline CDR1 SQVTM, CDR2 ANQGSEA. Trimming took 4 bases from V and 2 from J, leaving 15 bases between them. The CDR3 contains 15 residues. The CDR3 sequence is CSVVTSRTPYNEQFF. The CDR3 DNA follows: TGCAGCGTTGTAACTAGCAGAACCCCCTACAATGAGCAGTTCTTC.

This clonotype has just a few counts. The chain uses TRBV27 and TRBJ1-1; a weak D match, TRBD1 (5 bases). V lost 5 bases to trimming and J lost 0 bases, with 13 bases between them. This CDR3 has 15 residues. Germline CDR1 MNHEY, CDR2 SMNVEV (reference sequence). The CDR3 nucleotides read TGTGCCAGCAGTACGCCAGGGTTTTTGAACACTGAAGCTTTCTTT. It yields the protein CASSTPGFLNTEAFF.

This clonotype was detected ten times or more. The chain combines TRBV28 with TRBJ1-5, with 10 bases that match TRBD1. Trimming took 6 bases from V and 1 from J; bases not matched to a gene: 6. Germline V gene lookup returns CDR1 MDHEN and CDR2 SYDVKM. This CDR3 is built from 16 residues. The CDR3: CASSVGQGVSNQPQHF. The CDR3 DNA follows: TGTGCCAGCAGCGTCGGACAGGGGGTAAGCAATCAGCCCCAGCATTTT.

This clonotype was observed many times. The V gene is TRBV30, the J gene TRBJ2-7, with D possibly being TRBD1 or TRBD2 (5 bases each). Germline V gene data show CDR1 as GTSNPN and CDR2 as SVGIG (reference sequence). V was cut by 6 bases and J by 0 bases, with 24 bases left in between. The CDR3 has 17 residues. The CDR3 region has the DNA TGTGCCTGTTCGGGATCCCGGACACCTCTTTTCTCCTACGAGCAGTACTTC. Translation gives CACSGSRTPLFSYEQYF.

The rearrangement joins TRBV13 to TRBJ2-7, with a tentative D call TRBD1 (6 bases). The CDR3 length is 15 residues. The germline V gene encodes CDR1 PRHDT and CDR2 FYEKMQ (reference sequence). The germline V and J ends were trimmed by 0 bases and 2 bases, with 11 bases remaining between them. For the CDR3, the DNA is TGTGCCAGCAGCTTAGGGACAGGATGGCCCTACGAGCAGTACTTC. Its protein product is CASSLGTGWPYEQYF.

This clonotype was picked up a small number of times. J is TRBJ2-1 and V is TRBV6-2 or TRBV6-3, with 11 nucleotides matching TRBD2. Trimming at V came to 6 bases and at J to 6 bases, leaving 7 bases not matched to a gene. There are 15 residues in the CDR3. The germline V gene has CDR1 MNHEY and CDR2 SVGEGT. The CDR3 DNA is TGTGCCAGCAGCGTACTAGCGGGAGCTCTCAATGAGCAGTTCTTC. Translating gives CASSVLAGALNEQFF.

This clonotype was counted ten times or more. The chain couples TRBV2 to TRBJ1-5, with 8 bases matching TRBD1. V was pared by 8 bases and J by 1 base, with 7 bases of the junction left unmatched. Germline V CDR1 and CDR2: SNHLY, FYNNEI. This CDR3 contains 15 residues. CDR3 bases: TGTGCCAGCTGTACAGGGGGTCTGAGCAATCAGCCCCAGCATTTT. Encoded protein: CASCTGGLSNQPQHF. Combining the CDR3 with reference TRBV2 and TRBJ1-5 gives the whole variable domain EPEVTQTPSHQVTQMGQEVILRCVPISNHLYFYWYRQILGQKVEFLVSFYNNEISEKSEIFDDQFSVERPDGSNFTLKIRSTKLEDSAMYFCASCTGGLSNQPQHFGDGTRLSIL.

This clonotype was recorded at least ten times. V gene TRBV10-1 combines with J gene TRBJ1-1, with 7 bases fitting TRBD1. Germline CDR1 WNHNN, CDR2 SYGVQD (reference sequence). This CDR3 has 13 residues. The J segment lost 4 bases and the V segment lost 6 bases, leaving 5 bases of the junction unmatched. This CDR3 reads CASREGTATEAFF. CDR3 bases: TGCGCCAGCAGAGAGGGGACAGCCACTGAAGCTTTCTTT.